The next 18 T cell receptor beta chains were all read from a single sample in a study of response to subunit inactivated influenza vaccine. One entry per CDR3 protein results from TCRdb running MiXCR on the RT-PCR reads. The data hold 500,000 to 550,000 distinct CDR3 sequences, with around 8% observed a single time. The sample consisted of PBMCs from blood, taken 23 to 25 months after vaccination. Receptor source: a man aged 50 to 69 who received an inactivated influenza vaccine.

This chain uses TRBV6-2 or TRBV6-3 with TRBJ2-1; D unclear. Trimming removed 2 bases from V and 7 bases from J, with 6 bases in between. CDR3 length: 12 residues. Germline V gene data show CDR1 as MNHEY and CDR2 as SVGEGT. CDR3 coding DNA: TGTGCCAGCAGTTACGGAACTAATGAGCAGTTCTTC. Its translation is CASSYGTNEQFF.

This chain connects TRBV4-2 to TRBJ2-1, with D possibly matching TRBD1 (6 bases). V was cut by 0 bases and J by 9 bases, with 12 bases left in between. Germline lookup yields CDR1 LGHNA and CDR2 YNFKEQ. This CDR3 region has 14 residues. The CDR3 DNA sequence: TGTGCCAGCAGCCAAGAAGACAGGCGCGGTGAGCAGTTCTTC. Residues: CASSQEDRRGEQFF.

The rearrangement joins TRBV2 to TRBJ2-1, with D perhaps matching TRBD1 or TRBD2 (5 bases each). Trimming took off 11 bases at V and 3 bases at J, with 14 bases between the two ends. This CDR3 is 13 amino acids long. Germline CDR1 and CDR2: SNHLY and FYNNEI. For the CDR3, the DNA is TGTGCCGCATCGGGGCGGGTCTACAATGAGCAGTTCTTC. This codes for CAASGRVYNEQFF.

This clonotype was seen at least ten times. The chain combines TRBV20-1 with TRBJ2-1; 9 nucleotides align to TRBD2. The CDR3 runs to 20 residues. V shed 0 bases, J shed 4 bases, and the junction held 19 bases outside the gene matches. Germline-derived CDR1 and CDR2 are DFQATT and SNEGSKA (reference sequence). The CDR3 spells CSARDPGAGGSVYYYNEQFF. CDR3 sequence (DNA): TGCAGTGCTAGAGATCCGGGAGCGGGGGGCTCTGTATATTATTACAATGAGCAGTTCTTC.

The chain couples TRBV28 to TRBJ2-5; D uncertain. V lost 5 bases to trimming and J lost 3 bases, with 10 bases between them. The germline V gene encodes CDR1 MDHEN and CDR2 SYDVKM. The CDR3 is 13 residues long. CDR3 DNA sequence: TGTGCCAGCAGTCTAGACATGGAAGAGACCCAGTACTTC. It specifies CASSLDMEETQYF.

This clonotype was picked up a small number of times. The gene calls are TRBV9 and TRBJ2-6; perhaps TRBD1 as D (6 bases). Trimming stripped 4 bases from V and 2 bases from J, with 16 bases between. The CDR3 contains 17 residues. Germline values: CDR1 SGDLS, CDR2 YYNGEE. DNA of the CDR3: TGTGCCAGCAGCAAGCGGTATGGGGGCGCTGGGGCCAACGTCCTGACTTTC. It translates to CASSKRYGGAGANVLTF.

The chain has TRBV20-1 and TRBJ1-3; D perhaps matches TRBD1 (5 bases). This CDR3 contains 16 residues. V gave up 3 bases and J gave up 8 bases, with 23 bases separating them. CDR1 is DFQATT, CDR2 SNEGSKA, per germline (reference sequence). DNA of the CDR3: TGCAGTGCTAGTGACCGGGGCCAAGGGTTCGGGGACACCATATATTTT. Translating it yields CSASDRGQGFGDTIYF.

This clonotype was observed at least ten times. This chain links TRBV24-1 with TRBJ2-1; unclear D gene. The ends were cut back, 9 bases at V and 6 bases at J, with 14 bases in the middle. Germline lookup yields CDR1 KGHDR and CDR2 SFDVKD. The CDR3 has 13 amino acids. Here the CDR3 DNA reads TGTGCCACCGTTGGACCCTCGGGCAATGAGCAGTTCTTC. Protein sequence: CATVGPSGNEQFF.

This clonotype has a handful of counts. The chain uses TRBV7-2 and TRBJ2-6; D gene uncertain. The ends were cut back, 1 base at V and 2 bases at J, with 6 bases in the middle. CDR3 length: 15 amino acids. Germline CDR1 is SGHTA and CDR2 is FQGNSA. CDR3: CASSLGWAGANVLTF. DNA of the CDR3: TGTGCCAGCAGCTTAGGCTGGGCTGGGGCCAACGTCCTGACTTTC.

V and J are TRBV4-2 and TRBJ1-6, with a tentative D call TRBD1 (5 bases). Germline CDR1 and CDR2: LGHNA and YNFKEQ. The CDR3 runs to 15 residues. V lost 1 base, J lost 7 bases, and 11 bases lay in between. The CDR3 sequence: CASSQGQTPNSPLHF. DNA for the CDR3: TGTGCCAGCAGCCAAGGACAGACGCCAAATTCACCCCTCCACTTT.

Details on this clonotype: A junction end diverges from the germline sequence, so it may reflect a read error. The gene calls are TRBV20-1 and TRBJ2-5; TRBD1 matches at 8 bases. The CDR3 is 17 residues long. The germline gives CDR1 DFQATT, CDR2 SNEGSKA (reference sequence). The chain's CDR3 is CCARDPSGQGKRETQYF. The CDR3 nucleotides read TGCTGTGCTAGAGATCCTTCAGGACAGGGAAAAAGAGAGACCCAGTACTTC.

The chain employs TRBV7-2 and TRBJ2-7; tentatively, D is TRBD1 or TRBD2 (6 bases each). Per germline, CDR1 SGHTA and CDR2 FQGNSA. This CDR3 has 15 amino acids. Trimming took 0 bases from V and 9 from J, leaving 18 bases between them. CDR3 sequence: CASSLAMASGGGQYF. Here the CDR3 DNA reads TGTGCCAGCAGCTTAGCGATGGCCAGTGGAGGGGGGCAGTACTTC.

The V call is TRBV29-1, the J call TRBJ2-7; 7 bases are shared with TRBD1. V trimming: 2 bases; J trimming: 11 bases; junction bases outside the gene matches: 12. CDR3 length equals 13 residues. Looked up from germline, CDR1 is SQVTM and CDR2 is ANQGSEA. The CDR3 nucleotides are TGCAGCGTTGAACTCAAGATCGGGACAGAGGAGTACTTC. Translation gives CSVELKIGTEEYF.

In its sample, this clonotype was seen many times. The chain has TRBV29-1 and TRBJ2-1; 10 nucleotides line up with TRBD1. V trimming: 6 bases; J trimming: 10 bases; junction bases outside the gene matches: 6. From germline, CDR1 is SQVTM and CDR2 ANQGSEA. CDR3 length: 12 residues. DNA of the CDR3: TGCAGCGTCCGACAGGGGGCTAAAGAGCAGTTCTTC. Encoded protein: CSVRQGAKEQFF.

The CDR3 spells CASSHTLSPVEETQYF. The CDR3 coding sequence is TGTGCCAGCAGCCATACTCTTTCCCCAGTGGAGGAGACCCAGTACTTC. The chain couples TRBV7-2 to TRBJ2-5; D ambiguous. Germline V gene data show CDR1 as SGHTA and CDR2 as FQGNSA. This CDR3 comprises 16 residues. V lost 5 bases and J 5 bases, leaving 21 bases between the germline ends.

The V gene is TRBV28, the J gene TRBJ2-2, with a possible D match to TRBD2 (5 bases). The V end was cut by 4 bases, the J end by 6 bases, with 12 bases between. CDR1 and CDR2 from the germline V gene are MDHEN and SYDVKM. This CDR3 has 14 amino acids. The CDR3 is CASSSPDWAGELFF. DNA for the CDR3: TGTGCCAGCAGTTCGCCGGACTGGGCCGGGGAGCTGTTTTTT.

This clonotype was counted only a few times. The V and J genes are TRBV20-1 and TRBJ2-1; unclear D gene. Per germline, CDR1 DFQATT and CDR2 SNEGSKA (reference sequence). V was clipped by 3 bases and J by 7 bases, with 7 bases between them. The length of the CDR3 is 11 residues. The CDR3 region has the DNA TGCAGTGCTAGGCTCAAAAATGAGCAGTTCTTC. Translating gives CSARLKNEQFF.

This clonotype was counted between two and nine times. The chain carries TRBV5-1 and TRBJ2-7; tentative D call: TRBD2 (6 bases). The CDR3 length is 18 residues. CDR1 is SGHRS, CDR2 YFSETQ, per germline. V was pared by 5 bases and J by 4 bases, with 28 bases between. The CDR3 DNA reads as TGCGCCAGCAGGCCCTCTCCATCAGCCGGGACTTCCGAATACGAGCAGTACTTC. Protein product: CASRPSPSAGTSEYEQYF. The whole variable domain, filled in from reference TRBV5-1 and TRBJ2-7, reads KAGVTQTPRYLIKTRGQQVTLSCSPISGHRSVSWYQQTPGQGLQFLFEYFSETQRNKGNFPGRFSGRQFSNSRSEMNVSTLELGDSALYLCASRPSPSAGTSEYEQYFGPGTRLTVT.